Listed below are T cell receptor beta chains from one sample, sequenced in a study of regulatory T cells in long-lasting Graves disease. TCRdb fed the multiplex PCR reads into MiXCR, producing one record per CDR3 protein. The data contain about 400,000 distinct CDR3 sequences, around 20% of them seen just once; the ten biggest clones take up about 20%. The sample consisted of peripheral blood mononuclear cells (PBMCs), taken when the disease was refractory, from a patient treated with antithyroid drugs. These receptor sequences come from a female donor with Graves disease. Each CDR3 is given with its conserved first and last residue. The D gene is left open where the match is weak. Clone size, where shown, is once, few, many, or a class for clones that have expanded.

j_call: TRBJ1-5; v_call: TRBV7-2; d_call: NA; clone_size: NA; cdr3_nt: TGTGCCAGCAGTTCGAATCCTGGGGGAGACCAGCATTTT; cdr3_aa: CASSSNPGGDQHF
j_call: TRBJ2-2; v_call: TRBV11-3; d_call: TRBD2; clone_size: NA; cdr3_nt: TGTGCCAGCAGCTTGACTAGCGCGGGGGCCGGGGAGCTGTTTTTT; cdr3_aa: CASSLTSAGAGELFF
j_call: TRBJ1-1; v_call: TRBV3-1; d_call: TRBD1; clone_size: many; cdr3_nt: TGTGCCAGCAGCCCAGGGGGGGGCTGGATCACTGAAGCTTTCTTT; cdr3_aa: CASSPGGGWITEAFF
j_call: TRBJ1-1; v_call: TRBV30; d_call: NA; clone_size: many; cdr3_nt: TGTGCCTGGAGTGTAAAGGATGGAGGAGGGAACACTGAAGCTTTCTTT; cdr3_aa: CAWSVKDGGGNTEAFF
j_call: TRBJ2-2; v_call: TRBV11-1; d_call: NA; clone_size: many; cdr3_nt: TGTGCCAGCAGCCCTCCGGGCACCGGGGAGCTGTTTTTT; cdr3_aa: CASSPPGTGELFF
j_call: TRBJ2-7; v_call: TRBV30; d_call: NA; clone_size: few; cdr3_nt: TGTGCCTGGGCCCTAGACTCCTACGAGCAGTACTTC; cdr3_aa: CAWALDSYEQYF
j_call: TRBJ1-5; v_call: TRBV15; d_call: NA; clone_size: many; cdr3_nt: TGTGCCACCAGCAGAGATTCCCTAAACCCGGCCCAGCATTTT; cdr3_aa: CATSRDSLNPAQHF
j_call: TRBJ2-7; v_call: TRBV30; d_call: TRBD1; clone_size: few; cdr3_nt: TGTGCCTGGAGTGTAGAGGGACAGGGATCGCGCGAGCAGTACTTC; cdr3_aa: CAWSVEGQGSREQYF
j_call: TRBJ1-1; v_call: TRBV5-1; d_call: NA; clone_size: NA; cdr3_nt: TGCGCCAGCAGCTTGGCCATGGGTATGAACACTGAAGCTTTCTTT; cdr3_aa: CASSLAMGMNTEAFF
j_call: TRBJ1-1; v_call: TRBV6-1; d_call: NA; clone_size: NA; cdr3_nt: TGTGCCAGCAGTCCAGGGTTTGAAGCTTTCTTT; cdr3_aa: CASSPGFEAFF
j_call: TRBJ1-1; v_call: TRBV29-1; d_call: NA; clone_size: many; cdr3_nt: TGCAGCGGTAAAAACAGGGTCGGCACTGAAGCTTTCTTT; cdr3_aa: CSGKNRVGTEAFF
j_call: TRBJ2-5; v_call: TRBV29-1; d_call: NA; clone_size: many; cdr3_nt: TGCAGCAAGACAGTCCCGGGGGTCCAAGAGACCCAGTACTTC; cdr3_aa: CSKTVPGVQETQYF
j_call: TRBJ2-2; v_call: TRBV11-3; d_call: NA; clone_size: few; cdr3_nt: TGTGCCAGCAGCAGCCGGGACATTGGAGCCGGGGAGCTGTTTTTT; cdr3_aa: CASSSRDIGAGELFF
j_call: TRBJ2-3; v_call: TRBV12-3/TRBV12-4; d_call: NA; clone_size: NA; cdr3_nt: TGTGCCAGCAGTTTGTCCAGCGCTAGCACAGATACGCAGTATTTT; cdr3_aa: CASSLSSASTDTQYF
j_call: TRBJ2-7; v_call: TRBV6-1; d_call: TRBD1; clone_size: few; cdr3_nt: TGTGCCGCATCGGGACAGGGGCGGCACGAGCAGTACTTC; cdr3_aa: CAASGQGRHEQYF
j_call: TRBJ1-1; v_call: TRBV7-3; d_call: TRBD1; clone_size: NA; cdr3_nt: TGTGCCAGCAGCTTAAATAGGGGGCCGGCTTTCTTT; cdr3_aa: CASSLNRGPAFF
j_call: TRBJ2-5; v_call: TRBV5-1; d_call: NA; clone_size: few; cdr3_nt: TGCGCCAGCAGCTTGGCCGAAGGGCTTGAGACCCAGTACTTC; cdr3_aa: CASSLAEGLETQYF
j_call: TRBJ2-2; v_call: TRBV6-1; d_call: NA; clone_size: few; cdr3_nt: TGTGCCAGCAGTGAATTGGCCGGGGAGCTGTTTTTT; cdr3_aa: CASSELAGELFF
j_call: TRBJ1-1; v_call: TRBV7-8; d_call: NA; clone_size: many; cdr3_nt: TGTGCCAGCAGGCAGGGGAGAGCATTGAACACTGAAGCTTTCTTT; cdr3_aa: CASRQGRALNTEAFF
j_call: TRBJ2-7; v_call: TRBV6-1; d_call: TRBD2; clone_size: many; cdr3_nt: TGTGCCAGCACCAGACTAGCGGGAGACTACGAGCAGTACTTC; cdr3_aa: CASTRLAGDYEQYF
j_call: TRBJ1-1; v_call: TRBV6-1; d_call: NA; clone_size: few; cdr3_nt: TGTGCCAGCAGATGGTTCGACACTGAAGCTTTCTTT; cdr3_aa: CASRWFDTEAFF
j_call: TRBJ1-5; v_call: TRBV7-2; d_call: TRBD1; clone_size: few; cdr3_nt: TGTGCCAGCAGCTTAGGACAGGGGACATGGCAGCCCCAGCATTTT; cdr3_aa: CASSLGQGTWQPQHF
j_call: TRBJ2-7; v_call: TRBV18; d_call: TRBD2; clone_size: many; cdr3_nt: TGTGCCAGCTCACGCGGGAGAAACTACGAGCAGTACTTC; cdr3_aa: CASSRGRNYEQYF
j_call: TRBJ2-1; v_call: TRBV28; d_call: NA; clone_size: NA; cdr3_nt: TGTGCCAGCAGGAAGTACAGGGCCCGCAATGAGCAGTTCTTC; cdr3_aa: CASRKYRARNEQFF
j_call: TRBJ1-1; v_call: TRBV6-1; d_call: NA; clone_size: many; cdr3_nt: TGTGCCAGCAGGGACTTTCTCTTGAACACTGAAGCTTTCTTT; cdr3_aa: CASRDFLLNTEAFF
j_call: TRBJ1-5; v_call: TRBV30; d_call: TRBD1; clone_size: few; cdr3_nt: TGTGCCTGGAGTGTAGGGGGACAGGGTAAGGCGCCCCAGCATTTT; cdr3_aa: CAWSVGGQGKAPQHF
j_call: TRBJ2-5; v_call: TRBV19; d_call: TRBD1; clone_size: NA; cdr3_nt: TGTGCCAGTAGTCTAGACAGGGCCCAAGAGACCCAGTACTTC; cdr3_aa: CASSLDRAQETQYF
j_call: TRBJ1-1; v_call: TRBV2; d_call: NA; clone_size: many; cdr3_nt: TGTGCCAGCAGTGAGCTGGGGTACACTGAAGCTTTCTTT; cdr3_aa: CASSELGYTEAFF
j_call: TRBJ1-2; v_call: TRBV29-1; d_call: TRBD1; clone_size: many; cdr3_nt: TGCAGCGTTGAAGATCGCGGGACAGGGCTGAACTATGGCTACACCTTC; cdr3_aa: CSVEDRGTGLNYGYTF
j_call: TRBJ1-3; v_call: TRBV18; d_call: NA; clone_size: NA; cdr3_nt: TGTGCCAGCTCACAGACAGCGGCTGGAAACACCATATATTTT; cdr3_aa: CASSQTAAGNTIYF
j_call: TRBJ2-4; v_call: TRBV28; d_call: NA; clone_size: few; cdr3_nt: TGTGCCGCCCAGAGAGCCAAAAACATTCAGTACTTC; cdr3_aa: CAAQRAKNIQYF
j_call: TRBJ1-2; v_call: TRBV12-3/TRBV12-4; d_call: TRBD1; clone_size: many; cdr3_nt: TGTGCCAGCAGTGACCCAGGGGGGGATGGCTACACCTTC; cdr3_aa: CASSDPGGDGYTF
j_call: TRBJ1-1; v_call: TRBV28; d_call: NA; clone_size: many; cdr3_nt: TGTGCCAGCCTAGGGGTTTTTGCCACTGAAGCTTTCTTT; cdr3_aa: CASLGVFATEAFF
j_call: TRBJ1-5; v_call: TRBV20-1; d_call: NA; clone_size: NA; cdr3_nt: TGCAGTGCTCGAAAAGGGGGTAGCAATCAGCCCCAGCATTTT; cdr3_aa: CSARKGGSNQPQHF
j_call: TRBJ2-2; v_call: TRBV7-2; d_call: NA; clone_size: few; cdr3_nt: TGTGCCAGCAGCTTAGGACAGACATACACCGGGGAGCTGTTTTTT; cdr3_aa: CASSLGQTYTGELFF
j_call: TRBJ1-2; v_call: TRBV6-1; d_call: NA; clone_size: few; cdr3_nt: TGTGCCAGCAGTGAAGGATCCCCGTATGGCTACACCTTC; cdr3_aa: CASSEGSPYGYTF
j_call: TRBJ1-2; v_call: TRBV7-3; d_call: NA; clone_size: NA; cdr3_nt: TGTGCCAGCAGCTCCGACTGGGCAGGGCGGGATGGCTACACCTTC; cdr3_aa: CASSSDWAGRDGYTF
j_call: TRBJ2-3; v_call: TRBV2; d_call: TRBD2; clone_size: NA; cdr3_nt: TGTGCCAGCCGGAAGGGACTAGCGGGAGTAGATACGCAGTATTTT; cdr3_aa: CASRKGLAGVDTQYF
j_call: TRBJ2-5; v_call: TRBV9; d_call: NA; clone_size: NA; cdr3_nt: TGTGCCAGCAGCCCGTCCGGGACAACTTGGGAGACCCAGTACTTC; cdr3_aa: CASSPSGTTWETQYF
j_call: TRBJ2-7; v_call: TRBV6-4; d_call: TRBD1; clone_size: NA; cdr3_nt: TGTGCCAGCAGTACCCGGGACAGCTCCTACGAGCAGTACTTC; cdr3_aa: CASSTRDSSYEQYF
j_call: TRBJ1-6; v_call: TRBV25-1; d_call: NA; clone_size: NA; cdr3_nt: TGTGCCAGCAGTGCCGGAAGTACCTATAATTCACCCCTCCACTTT; cdr3_aa: CASSAGSTYNSPLHF
j_call: TRBJ2-1; v_call: TRBV7-9; d_call: NA; clone_size: NA; cdr3_nt: TGTGCCAGCAGCTTAGTGGTAGGCCCCCAGGCAAATGAGCAGTTCTTC; cdr3_aa: CASSLVVGPQANEQFF
j_call: TRBJ1-1; v_call: TRBV2; d_call: NA; clone_size: many; cdr3_nt: TGTGCCAGCATGGGGGCGCGCGTCACTGAAGCTTTCTTT; cdr3_aa: CASMGARVTEAFF
j_call: TRBJ2-7; v_call: TRBV29-1; d_call: NA; clone_size: NA; cdr3_nt: TGCAGCGTTGAGACGACGGGCTACGAGCAGTACTTC; cdr3_aa: CSVETTGYEQYF
j_call: TRBJ2-7; v_call: TRBV11-2; d_call: TRBD1; clone_size: many; cdr3_nt: TGTGCCAGCAGCCCTGCTTGGACAGGAGACTCCTACGAGCAGTACTTC; cdr3_aa: CASSPAWTGDSYEQYF
j_call: TRBJ2-7; v_call: TRBV11-1; d_call: NA; clone_size: many; cdr3_nt: TGTGCCAGCAGCTCCAGGCTAAACTACGAGCAGTACTTC; cdr3_aa: CASSSRLNYEQYF
j_call: TRBJ2-7; v_call: TRBV5-5; d_call: NA; clone_size: NA; cdr3_nt: TGTGCCAGCAGCCCGCCTCGGGCGGTTGAGCAGTACTTC; cdr3_aa: CASSPPRAVEQYF
j_call: TRBJ2-7; v_call: TRBV6-2/TRBV6-3; d_call: TRBD1; clone_size: NA; cdr3_nt: TGTGCCAGCAGTTCCCCCGGGACAGAGCCGTTCTACGAGCAGTACTTC; cdr3_aa: CASSSPGTEPFYEQYF
j_call: TRBJ2-7; v_call: TRBV20-1; d_call: TRBD2; clone_size: many; cdr3_nt: TGCAGTGCTAGAGCTATGACTAGCGGGAGGGTCGAGCAGTACTTC; cdr3_aa: CSARAMTSGRVEQYF
j_call: TRBJ1-5; v_call: TRBV4-1; d_call: NA; clone_size: NA; cdr3_nt: TGCGCCAGCAGCCAAGATTGGGACCGCAATCAGTCCCAGCATTTT; cdr3_aa: CASSQDWDRNQSQHF
j_call: TRBJ1-1; v_call: TRBV6-2/TRBV6-3; d_call: NA; clone_size: many; cdr3_nt: TGTGCCAGCAGTTACCAGGGAAGTACTGAAGCTTTCTTT; cdr3_aa: CASSYQGSTEAFF
j_call: TRBJ2-7; v_call: TRBV27; d_call: NA; clone_size: many; cdr3_nt: TGTGCCAGCAGGGGGTTATCCGGCGAGCAGTACTTC; cdr3_aa: CASRGLSGEQYF
j_call: TRBJ2-5; v_call: TRBV5-1; d_call: TRBD2; clone_size: many; cdr3_nt: TGCGCCAGCAGCTTGAGGCTAGCGGGAGGCCGAGAGACCCAGTACTTC; cdr3_aa: CASSLRLAGGRETQYF
j_call: TRBJ1-2; v_call: TRBV6-2/TRBV6-3; d_call: TRBD1; clone_size: many; cdr3_nt: TGTGCCAGCAGTTACTCGGGGACAGGGAGCGGCTACACCTTC; cdr3_aa: CASSYSGTGSGYTF
j_call: TRBJ2-3; v_call: TRBV20-1; d_call: TRBD2; clone_size: few; cdr3_nt: TGCAGTGCCACACATTCAATAGCGGGAGGGTGGGCAGATACGCAGTATTTT; cdr3_aa: CSATHSIAGGWADTQYF
j_call: TRBJ1-5; v_call: TRBV20-1; d_call: TRBD1; clone_size: NA; cdr3_nt: TGCAGGGAGACAGGGGGCGGACAGCCCCAGCATTTT; cdr3_aa: CRETGGGQPQHF
j_call: TRBJ2-2; v_call: TRBV20-1; d_call: TRBD2; clone_size: NA; cdr3_nt: TGCAGTGAACCCAGCGGGAGGGGCGACACCGGGGAGCTGTTTTTT; cdr3_aa: CSEPSGRGDTGELFF
j_call: TRBJ2-4; v_call: TRBV28; d_call: NA; clone_size: few; cdr3_nt: TGTGCCAGCAGTTTGAGACTCCTCTCTGCCAAAAACATTCAGTACTTC; cdr3_aa: CASSLRLLSAKNIQYF
j_call: TRBJ2-7; v_call: TRBV10-2; d_call: NA; clone_size: few; cdr3_nt: TGCGCCAGCAGTGAGTCGGGCCGGTCCTACGAGCAGTACTTC; cdr3_aa: CASSESGRSYEQYF
j_call: TRBJ1-4; v_call: TRBV18; d_call: NA; clone_size: many; cdr3_nt: TGTGCCAGCTCACTGGCAGGTTTCGAAAAACTGTTTTTT; cdr3_aa: CASSLAGFEKLFF